In its sample, the clone carrying this T cell receptor beta chain was seen a few times. Its specificity is not known. TCRdb fed the 5' RACE reads into MiXCR, producing one record per CDR3 protein. The top ten clones hold just over 8% of a sample with roughly 610,000 distinct CDR3 sequences, roughly 17% of them seen once. These data are taken from a study of T-cell memory formation after mild COVID-19. Study conclusions and caveats: CD4+ bias marked clones expanding day 15 to 37, unlike balanced contracting clones.

V lost 0 bases to trimming and J lost 3 bases, with 12 bases between them. The CDR3 loop spans 15 amino acids. Germline CDR1 SGHRS, CDR2 YFSETQ. The sequence was obtained from an adult woman who had mild COVID-19 (a few samples of this study predate the infection). Cell type and time point are not known. This rearrangement joins TRBV5-1 to TRBJ2-5; either TRBD1 or TRBD2 may fit D (5 bases each). Sequencing input: PBMCs or a T cell subset sorted from them (not recorded which). The CDR3: CASSLEAGTKETQYF. DNA for the CDR3: TGCGCCAGCAGCTTGGAAGCAGGGACCAAAGAGACCCAGTACTTC.